This T cell receptor (beta chain) was documented in a study of blood T cells in healthy people across ages. The CDR3 extends over 15 amino acids. V shed 0 bases and J shed 4 bases, with 13 bases lying between them. Germline V gene sequence: CDR1 LGHDT, CDR2 YNNKEL (reference sequence). Study-wide results and caveats: Possibly, changes in expanded clonotypes were confounded because donor CMV status was unknown.

This clonotype occurred a few times. No antigen is known for it. Primed by a sample-barcoded 5' primer and a J-beta primer mix, a second PCR proceeded for about 6 to 11 cycles. TCRdb passed the 5' RACE reads through MiXCR, listing each CDR3 protein once. The table shows about 1,600,000 distinct CDR3 sequences, with approximately 42% occurring only once. Specimen: blood. This chain uses TRBV3-1 with TRBJ2-7, with TRBD1 as a possible D gene (7 bases). The receptor comes from a woman younger than 30 in good health. The CDR3 is CASSQDAGQRYEQYF. The DNA of the CDR3 is TGTGCCAGCAGCCAAGATGCGGGACAGAGATACGAGCAGTACTTC.